Below are 27 T cell receptor beta chains sequenced from a single sample in a study of cytomegalovirus exposure and HLA in healthy donors. A multiplex PCR was run with 60 Vbeta primers and 13 Jbeta primers. The table came from immunoSEQ multiplex PCR; TCRdb's copy has only in-frame clones and leaves some out. Of about 130,000 clones detected, 70% to 80% appear once; the ten largest clones hold roughly 4%. Material for sequencing was PBMCs. The receptors stem from a man in his forties in good health and CMV-seronegative.

As concerns this clone: Because the CDR3's place on the DNA is in doubt, the DNA is left out and the CDR3 is given as listed by TCRdb. This specimen includes other DNA sequences encoding the same CDR3. The genes are TRBV2 and TRBJ1-1; the D call TRBD1 from the table was never checked on the DNA. The CDR3 has 14 amino acids, counting both end residues. CDR1 SNHLY and CDR2 FYNNEI come from the germline V gene. This chain's CDR3 is CASSVGTGSAEAFF.

The chain joins TRBV7-6 to TRBJ1-1; D not certain. This CDR3 region has 16 residues. The V gene's germline CDR1 is SGHVS and CDR2 FNYEAQ. V was cut by 5 bases and J by 3 bases, with 19 bases left in between. The CDR3 reads CASSTKPARFDTEAFF. The CDR3 bases are TGTGCCAGCAGCACCAAACCGGCCAGGTTTGACACTGAAGCTTTCTTT.

The J gene is TRBJ1-5, the V gene TRBV7-9; 9 nucleotides agree with TRBD1. Germline assignment: CDR1 SEHNR and CDR2 FQNEAQ (reference sequence). This CDR3 comprises 16 residues. With 3 bases clipped from V and 2 bases from J, the junction kept 5 bases outside the gene matches. CDR3: CASSFGWDRGNQPQHF. In DNA, the CDR3 is TGTGCCAGCAGCTTCGGATGGGACAGGGGCAATCAGCCCCAGCATTTT.

The chain's CDR3 is CASSLGQGGTDTQYF. CDR3 DNA sequence: TGTGCCAGCAGCTTAGGACAGGGCGGCACAGATACGCAGTATTTT. V usage is TRBV11-3 and J usage is TRBJ2-3; 7 nucleotides match TRBD1. Germline loops: CDR1 SGHNT, CDR2 YENEEA. The CDR3 runs to 15 residues. The trim removed 1 base at V and 1 base at J, leaving 2 bases unmatched.

The chain combines TRBV18 with TRBJ2-1; the match to TRBD1 covers 9 bases. The CDR3 is made up of 14 amino acids. V lost 5 bases, J lost 9 bases, and 8 bases stayed unmatched. From germline, CDR1 is KGHSH and CDR2 LQKENI. The CDR3 here is CASSRDRDFGEQFF. As DNA, the CDR3 is TGTGCCAGCTCAAGGGACAGGGACTTCGGTGAGCAGTTCTTC.

The V call is TRBV7-9, the J call TRBJ2-7; 8 bases line up with TRBD1. The CDR3 loop spans 15 amino acids. V dropped 5 bases and J dropped 7; count of bases not matched to a gene: 13. Per germline, CDR1 SEHNR and CDR2 FQNEAQ (reference sequence). The CDR3, as DNA: TGTGCCAGCAGCCATAGACAGGGGACCTTGATTGAGCAGTACTTC. It yields the protein CASSHRQGTLIEQYF.

The V call is TRBV7-2, the J call TRBJ2-1, with TRBD2 as a possible D gene (6 bases). The germline CDR1 and CDR2 sequences are SGHTA and FQGNSA. V gave up 1 base and J gave up 10 bases, with 20 bases separating them. The CDR3 length is 16 residues. The CDR3 DNA follows: TGTGCCAGCAGCTTAGTCGCCGGACTACAGAAACTAGAGCAGTTCTTC. It encodes CASSLVAGLQKLEQFF. Looking up the rest from reference TRBV7-2 and TRBJ2-1 gives the full variable domain: GAGVSQSPSNKVTEKGKDVELRCDPISGHTALYWYRQSLGQGLEFLIYFQGNSAPDKSGLPSDRFSAERTGGSVSTLTIQRTQQEDSAVYLCASSLVAGLQKLEQFFGPGTRLTVL.

The chain links TRBV7-3 to TRBJ2-7; no firm D call. From germline, CDR1 is SGHTA and CDR2 FQGTGA. The CDR3 runs to 16 residues. The ends were cut back, 4 bases at V and 5 bases at J, with 21 bases in the middle. The CDR3, as DNA: TGTGCCAGCAGCTCTAACCCTAACCCCCGACGGGACGAGCAGTACTTC. This encodes CASSSNPNPRRDEQYF.

V and J are TRBV5-1 and TRBJ1-6, with a weak D call TRBD1 (6 bases). V was pared by 0 bases and J by 9 bases, with 25 bases between. This CDR3 is built from 19 residues. Per the germline V gene, CDR1 is SGHRS and CDR2 is YFSETQ. This CDR3 is CASSLAPGGTPAGVSPLHF. CDR3 nucleotides: TGCGCCAGCAGCTTGGCACCGGGGGGCACCCCTGCGGGGGTTTCACCCCTCCACTTT. The whole variable domain, remainder taken from reference TRBV5-1 and TRBJ1-6, is KAGVTQTPRYLIKTRGQQVTLSCSPISGHRSVSWYQQTPGQGLQFLFEYFSETQRNKGNFPGRFSGRQFSNSRSEMNVSTLELGDSALYLCASSLAPGGTPAGVSPLHFGNGTRLTVT.

This clone was observed a handful of times. The chain has TRBV7-9 and TRBJ1-1; possible D gene TRBD1, 6 bases. V lost 2 bases to trimming and J lost 12 bases, with 22 bases between them. The CDR3 is 15 residues long. Germline CDR1 reads SEHNR; CDR2 reads FQNEAQ (reference sequence). For the CDR3, the DNA is TGTGCCAGCAGCTTAACCAGGGGAAGCCCCGGCGAAACTTTCTTT. It translates to CASSLTRGSPGETFF.

This clone was detected once. This chain uses TRBV15 with TRBJ2-1; 10 nucleotides line up with TRBD2. This CDR3 has 16 amino acids. CDR1 is LNHNV and CDR2 is YYDKDF in the germline V gene (reference sequence). J was trimmed by 5 bases and V by 4 bases; bases with no gene match: 8. Here the CDR3 reads CATSTWTSGRNNEQFF. The CDR3 DNA sequence: TGTGCCACCAGCACGTGGACTAGCGGAAGAAACAATGAGCAGTTCTTC.

This chain connects TRBV7-2 to TRBJ1-3; possibly TRBD1 for D (5 bases). Trimming took off 5 bases at V and 0 bases at J, with 17 bases between the two ends. CDR3 length: 17 amino acids. The V gene's germline CDR1 is SGHTA and CDR2 FQGNSA. The CDR3 loop is CASSLQPRQNSGNTIYF. DNA for the CDR3: TGTGCCAGCAGCCTGCAACCCAGACAGAACTCTGGAAACACCATATATTTT.

The J gene is TRBJ1-1, the V gene TRBV5-6; D ambiguous. V was shortened by 4 bases and J by 1 base, with 8 bases between the two germline ends. Germline V gene lookup returns CDR1 SGHDT and CDR2 YYEEEE. This CDR3 is 13 amino acids long. CDR3 sequence (DNA): TGTGCCAGCAGCCCGTCGGGGAACACTGAAGCTTTCTTT. This sequence encodes CASSPSGNTEAFF.

The genes are TRBV5-4 and TRBJ2-5, with 9 bases identical to TRBD1. Trimming at V came to 4 bases and at J to 5 bases, leaving 9 bases not matched to a gene. The germline CDR1 and CDR2 sequences are SGHNT and YYREEE (reference sequence). The CDR3 covers 15 residues. The CDR3 protein is CASSGKDRGGETQYF. CDR3 nucleotides: TGTGCCAGCAGCGGAAAGGACAGGGGTGGTGAGACCCAGTACTTC. The full variable domain, with the rest looked up from reference TRBV5-4 and TRBJ2-5, is ETGVTQSPTHLIKTRGQQVTLRCSSQSGHNTVSWYQQALGQGPQFIFQYYREEENGRGNFPPRFSGLQFPNYSSELNVNALELDDSALYLCASSGKDRGGETQYFGPGTRLLVL.

CDR3 sequence: CASSVAGGLTSGANVLTF. The CDR3 DNA reads as TGTGCCAGCAGCGTAGCGGGGGGGCTGACCTCTGGGGCCAACGTCCTGACTTTC. The chain combines TRBV9 with TRBJ2-6, with 8 bases identical to TRBD2. The CDR3 runs 18 residues. CDR1 is SGDLS, CDR2 YYNGEE, per germline. V trimming: 0 bases; J trimming: 0 bases; junction bases outside the gene matches: 5.

V and J are TRBV9 and TRBJ1-2; maybe TRBD1 (5 bases). V dropped 3 bases and J dropped 5 bases, with 20 bases sitting between them. The CDR3 spans 16 residues. Per the germline V gene, CDR1 is SGDLS and CDR2 is YYNGEE. DNA of the CDR3: TGTGCCAGCAGCGCGGGACCCTGGGGGGGAATGTATGGCTACACCTTC. This codes for CASSAGPWGGMYGYTF.

This clone was observed a few times. The chain couples TRBV6-5 to TRBJ1-3; TRBD1 aligns across 8 bases. Germline loops: CDR1 MNHEY, CDR2 SVGAGI. The length of the CDR3 is 14 residues. Germline trimming cut 7 bases from V and 8 bases from J; bases unmatched to any gene: 10. As DNA, the CDR3 is TGTGCCAGCAAGAGGACAGGGTACAGAGACACCATATATTTT. This sequence encodes CASKRTGYRDTIYF.

The chain recombines TRBV10-3 with TRBJ2-3, with 7 nucleotides matching TRBD2. J lost 5 bases, V lost 5 bases, and 7 bases had no gene match. This CDR3 is 14 amino acids long. Germline-derived CDR1 and CDR2 are ENHRY and SYGVKD. In DNA, the CDR3 is TGTGCCATCAGTAAGGGGAGGGAGAGAGATACGCAGTATTTT. Protein product: CAISKGRERDTQYF.

V and J are TRBV18 and TRBJ1-6, with a weak D call TRBD1 (5 bases). Trimming took off 1 base at V and 7 bases at J, with 8 bases between the two ends. Germline CDR1 reads KGHSH; CDR2 reads LQKENI. The CDR3 totals 14 residues. CDR3 region: CASSPQGLNSPLHF. CDR3 nucleotides: TGTGCCAGCTCACCACAGGGGCTCAATTCACCCCTCCACTTT.

V and J are TRBV7-2 and TRBJ1-3, with D unclear. V shed 4 bases and J shed 1 base, with 8 bases lying between them. The V gene's germline CDR1 is SGHTA and CDR2 FQGNSA. The CDR3 has 14 residues. The CDR3 loop reads CASSSRSSGNTIYF. Here the CDR3 DNA reads TGTGCCAGCAGCTCCAGGTCTTCTGGAAACACCATATATTTT. Looking up the rest from reference TRBV7-2 and TRBJ1-3 gives the full variable domain: GAGVSQSPSNKVTEKGKDVELRCDPISGHTALYWYRQSLGQGLEFLIYFQGNSAPDKSGLPSDRFSAERTGGSVSTLTIQRTQQEDSAVYLCASSSRSSGNTIYFGEGSWLTVV.

The chain links TRBV7-9 to TRBJ1-3, with D uncertain. V lost 1 base, J lost 0 bases, and 10 bases lay in between. The CDR3 has 16 residues. Germline-derived CDR1 and CDR2 are SEHNR and FQNEAQ (reference sequence). CDR3 loop: CASSLVVRVSGNTIYF. DNA of the CDR3: TGTGCCAGCAGCTTAGTTGTTAGAGTCTCTGGAAACACCATATATTTT. Full variable domain (rest looked up from reference TRBV7-9 and TRBJ1-3): DTGVSQNPRHKITKRGQNVTFRCDPISEHNRLYWYRQTLGQGPEFLTYFQNEAQLEKSRLLSDRFSAERPKGSFSTLEIQRTEQGDSAMYLCASSLVVRVSGNTIYFGEGSWLTVV.

This chain links TRBV14 with TRBJ2-3; TRBD2 matches at 9 bases. CDR3 size: 15 residues. J gave up 10 bases and V 1 base, and 9 bases lay outside the gene matches. Germline loops: CDR1 SGHDN, CDR2 FVKESK. This CDR3 is CASSQGLAGVGPQYF. The DNA for the CDR3 is TGTGCCAGCAGCCAAGGGTTAGCGGGGGTCGGTCCGCAGTATTTT.

This clone was picked up a small number of times. The rearrangement joins TRBV6-5 to TRBJ2-1; TRBD2 aligns across 7 bases. Germline-derived CDR1 and CDR2 are MNHEY and SVGAGI. The V segment lost 0 bases and the J segment 5 bases; nucleotides outside the gene matches: 1. The CDR3 sequence is 14 residues long. CDR3 in amino acids: CASSYSGTNNEQFF. CDR3 bases: TGTGCCAGCAGTTACTCGGGGACTAACAATGAGCAGTTCTTC.

V gene TRBV27 combines with J gene TRBJ1-3; no clear D gene. The CDR3 extends over 13 amino acids. The V gene lost 4 bases and the J gene lost 3 bases, with 7 bases spanning the gap. Germline assignment: CDR1 MNHEY and CDR2 SMNVEV (reference sequence). The chain's CDR3 is CASSSIGGNTIYF. CDR3 in DNA: TGTGCCAGCAGTTCTATCGGTGGAAACACCATATATTTT.

The CDR3, as DNA: TGTGCCAGCAGCCATGGGCCCAATGAGCAGTTCTTC. This gives the protein CASSHGPNEQFF. This sequence joins TRBV7-9 and TRBJ2-1, with D unresolved. The germline V gene encodes CDR1 SEHNR and CDR2 FQNEAQ (reference sequence). The CDR3 has 12 amino acids. With 5 bases removed from V and 6 bases from J, the gap between germline ends came to 8 bases.

About this clone: Compared with germline, one end of the junction differs, possibly owing to a read error. The chain uses TRBV7-9 and TRBJ2-6; D perhaps matches TRBD1 (5 bases). The germline CDR1 and CDR2 sequences are SEHNR and FQNEAQ (reference sequence). The CDR3 runs 14 residues. CDR3 nucleotide sequence: TGTGCCAGGCGACCAGTCTCTGGGGCCAACGGCCTGACTTTC. Protein product: CARRPVSGANGLTF.

The rearrangement uses TRBV7-7 and TRBJ2-3, with D unresolved. Germline V gene lookup returns CDR1 SSHAT and CDR2 FNYEAQ (reference sequence). V was pared by 2 bases and J by 0 bases, with 9 bases between. This CDR3 comprises 15 residues. CDR3 DNA: TGTGCCAGCAGCTTACTGGGCAGTAGCACAGATACGCAGTATTTT. This translates into CASSLLGSSTDTQYF.